This T cell receptor beta chain was found in a study of blood T cells in healthy people across ages. Study details: Template switching picked up about one barcoded beta molecule for each two T cells.

Roughly 10 milliliters of peripheral blood were drawn from each donor into EDTA-treated tubes. Whenever a sample was processed, at least 7 million PBMCs were isolated. About this clonotype: Its antigen remains unidentified.

The use of a sample-barcoded 5' primer and a J-beta primer mix characterized a second PCR of roughly 6 to 11 cycles. TCRdb redid the calling of the 5' RACE reads with MiXCR, one entry per CDR3 protein. The sample records about 640,000 distinct CDR3 sequences, roughly 58% being singletons. Study results and caveats: Estimated diversity, derived from one million T cells, was regarded as an underestimate.

This sequence was found in a man aged 55-75 years in good health. Input material: blood.

The DNA of the CDR3 is TGTGCCAGCAGTACCCTCTCTTCTAGCGGGGGGGCCAAAAACATTCAGTACTTC. This encodes CASSTLSSSGGAKNIQYF. The chain links TRBV12-3 or TRBV12-4 to TRBJ2-4; 11 positions agree with TRBD2. The V and J ends lost 5 bases and 1 base, in that order; junction bases with no gene match: 10. The CDR3 covers 18 residues.